This TCR beta chain originates from a study of PD-1 blockade in classical Hodgkin lymphoma. Each patient relapsed following autologous stem cell transplantation, and prior brentuximab vedotin exposure differed. The V segment lost 1 base and the J segment 3 bases; nucleotides outside the gene matches: 4. The germline V gene encodes CDR1 MGHRA and CDR2 YSYEKL. The CDR3 has 18 residues. Using immunoSEQ multiplex PCR, the repertoire was profiled, and TCRdb retains in-frame clones only, with some absent. The profile shows about 100,000 clones, 70% to 90% of them singletons. The sequence came from a human donor with classical Hodgkin lymphoma. Specimen: peripheral blood mononuclear cells (PBMCs), collected before the second cycle of nivolumab. J is TRBJ2-3 and V is TRBV4-1; 16 bases align to TRBD2. CDR3 nucleotides: TGCGCCAGCAGCCAAGTGGGACTAGCGGGAGGGCGTACAGATACGCAGTATTTT. Translation: CASSQVGLAGGRTDTQYF.